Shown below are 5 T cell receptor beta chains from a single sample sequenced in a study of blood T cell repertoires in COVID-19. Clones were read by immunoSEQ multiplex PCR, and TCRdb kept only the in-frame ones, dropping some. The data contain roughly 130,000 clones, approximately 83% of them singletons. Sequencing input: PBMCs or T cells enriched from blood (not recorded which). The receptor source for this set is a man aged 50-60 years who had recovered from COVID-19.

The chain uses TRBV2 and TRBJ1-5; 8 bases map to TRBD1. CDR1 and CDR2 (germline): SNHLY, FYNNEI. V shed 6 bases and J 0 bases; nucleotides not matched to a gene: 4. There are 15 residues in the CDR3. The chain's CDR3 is CASSRGQDSNQPQHF. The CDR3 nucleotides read TGTGCCAGCAGCCGGGGACAGGATAGCAATCAGCCCCAGCATTTT.

The CDR3: CASSYWSGLGNQPQHF. CDR3 in DNA: TGTGCCAGCAGTTACTGGTCAGGGTTGGGGAATCAGCCCCAGCATTTT. The chain carries TRBV6-2 or TRBV6-3 and TRBJ1-5, with TRBD1 as a possible D gene (5 bases). This CDR3 region has 16 residues. Germline V gene sequence: CDR1 MNHEY, CDR2 SVGEGT. Between the trimmed V and J ends, which lost 1 base and 4 bases, there was a span of 14 bases.

The CDR3 protein is CASSQNDRDSEKLFF. CDR3 bases: TGTGCCAGCAGCCAAAACGACAGGGATAGTGAAAAACTGTTTTTT. The gene calls are TRBV4-2 and TRBJ1-4, with 7 bases matching TRBD1. Trimming removed 2 bases from V and 7 bases from J; junction bases left unmatched: 7. CDR1 and CDR2 from the germline V gene are LGHNA and YNFKEQ. There are 15 residues in the CDR3.

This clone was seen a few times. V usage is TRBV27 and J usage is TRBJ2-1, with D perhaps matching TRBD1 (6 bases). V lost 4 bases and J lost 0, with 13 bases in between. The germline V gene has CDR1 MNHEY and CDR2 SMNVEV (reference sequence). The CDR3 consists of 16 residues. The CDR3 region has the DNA TGTGCCAGCAGTTCAAACAGGGCGAGCTCCTACAATGAGCAGTTCTTC. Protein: CASSSNRASSYNEQFF.

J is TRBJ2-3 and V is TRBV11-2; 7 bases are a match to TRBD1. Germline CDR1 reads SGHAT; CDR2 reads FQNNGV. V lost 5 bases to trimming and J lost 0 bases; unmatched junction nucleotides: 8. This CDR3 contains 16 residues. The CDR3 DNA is TGTGCCAGCAGCCCCGGGACAGATGCTAGCACAGATACGCAGTATTTT. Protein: CASSPGTDASTDTQYF.